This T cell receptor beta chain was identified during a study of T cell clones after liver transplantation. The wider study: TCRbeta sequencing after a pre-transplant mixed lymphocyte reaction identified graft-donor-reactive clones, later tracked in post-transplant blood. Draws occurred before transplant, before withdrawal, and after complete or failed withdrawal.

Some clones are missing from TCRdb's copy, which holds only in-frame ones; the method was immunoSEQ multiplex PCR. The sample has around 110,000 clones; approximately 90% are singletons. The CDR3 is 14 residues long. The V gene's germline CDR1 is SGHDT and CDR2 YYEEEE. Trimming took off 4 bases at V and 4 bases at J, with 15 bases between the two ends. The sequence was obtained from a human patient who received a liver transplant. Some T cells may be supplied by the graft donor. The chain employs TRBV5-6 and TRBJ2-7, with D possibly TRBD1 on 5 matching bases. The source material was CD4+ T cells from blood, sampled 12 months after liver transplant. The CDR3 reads CASSHRTLIYEQYF. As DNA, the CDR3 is TGTGCCAGCAGCCACAGGACACTCATTTACGAGCAGTACTTC.